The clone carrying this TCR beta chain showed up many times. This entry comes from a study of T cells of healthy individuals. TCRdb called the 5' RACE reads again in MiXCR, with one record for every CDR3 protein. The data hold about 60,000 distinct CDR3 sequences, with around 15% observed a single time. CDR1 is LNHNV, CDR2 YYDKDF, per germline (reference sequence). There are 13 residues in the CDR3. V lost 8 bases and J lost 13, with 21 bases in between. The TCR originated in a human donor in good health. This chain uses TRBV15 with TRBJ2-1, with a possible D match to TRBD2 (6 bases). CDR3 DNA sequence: TGTGCCACCGGGGGGAGCGGCGAAGACCGACAGTTCTTC. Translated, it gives CATGGSGEDRQFF.